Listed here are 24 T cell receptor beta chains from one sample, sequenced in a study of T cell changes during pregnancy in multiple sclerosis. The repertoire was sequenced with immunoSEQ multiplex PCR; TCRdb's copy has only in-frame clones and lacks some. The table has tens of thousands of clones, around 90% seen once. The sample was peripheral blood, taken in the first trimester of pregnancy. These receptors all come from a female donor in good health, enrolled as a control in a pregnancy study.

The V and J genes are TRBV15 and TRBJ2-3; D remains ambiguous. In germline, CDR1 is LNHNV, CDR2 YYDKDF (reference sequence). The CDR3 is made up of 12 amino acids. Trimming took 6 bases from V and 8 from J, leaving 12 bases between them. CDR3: CATSRSPGTQYF. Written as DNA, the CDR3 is TGTGCCACCAGTCGTAGCCCGGGTACGCAGTATTTT. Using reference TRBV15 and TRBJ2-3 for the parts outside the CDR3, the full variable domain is DAMVIQNPRYQVTQFGKPVTLSCSQTLNHNVMYWYQQKSSQAPKLLFHYYDKDFNNEADTPDNFQSRRPNTSFCFLDIRSPGLGDTAMYLCATSRSPGTQYFGPGTRLTVL.

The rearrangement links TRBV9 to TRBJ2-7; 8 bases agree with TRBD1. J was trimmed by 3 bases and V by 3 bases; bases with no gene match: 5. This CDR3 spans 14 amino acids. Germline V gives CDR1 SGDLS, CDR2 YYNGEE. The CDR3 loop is CASSADRGDYEQYF. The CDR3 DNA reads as TGTGCCAGCAGCGCCGACAGGGGAGACTACGAGCAGTACTTC.

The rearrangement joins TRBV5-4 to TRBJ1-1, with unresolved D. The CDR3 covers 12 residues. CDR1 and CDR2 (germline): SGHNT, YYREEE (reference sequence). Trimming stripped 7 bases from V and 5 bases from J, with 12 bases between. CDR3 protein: CASRGRGTEAFF. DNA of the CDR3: TGTGCCAGCCGGGGTCGGGGAACTGAAGCTTTCTTT.

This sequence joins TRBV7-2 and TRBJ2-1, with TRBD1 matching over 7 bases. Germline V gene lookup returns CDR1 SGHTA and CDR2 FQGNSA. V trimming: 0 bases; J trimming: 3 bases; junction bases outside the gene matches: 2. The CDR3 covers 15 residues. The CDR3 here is CASSLADRSYNEQFF. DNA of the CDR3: TGTGCCAGCAGCTTAGCGGACAGGAGCTACAATGAGCAGTTCTTC.

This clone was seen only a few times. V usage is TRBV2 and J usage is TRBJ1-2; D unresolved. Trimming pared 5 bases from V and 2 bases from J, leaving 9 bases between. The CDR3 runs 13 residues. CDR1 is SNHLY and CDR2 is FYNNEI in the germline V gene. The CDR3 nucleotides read TGTGCCAGCAGTCCTGACGGGAACTATGGCTACACCTTC. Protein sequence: CASSPDGNYGYTF. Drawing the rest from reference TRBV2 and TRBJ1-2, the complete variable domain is EPEVTQTPSHQVTQMGQEVILRCVPISNHLYFYWYRQILGQKVEFLVSFYNNEISEKSEIFDDQFSVERPDGSNFTLKIRSTKLEDSAMYFCASSPDGNYGYTFGSGTRLTVV.

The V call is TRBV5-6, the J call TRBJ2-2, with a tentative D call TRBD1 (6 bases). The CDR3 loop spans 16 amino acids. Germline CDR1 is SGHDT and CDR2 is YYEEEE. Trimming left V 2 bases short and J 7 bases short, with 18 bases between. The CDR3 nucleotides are TGTGCCAGCAGCTTTGGGCAGGGGAGTGTAGTCGGGGAGCTGTTTTTT. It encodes CASSFGQGSVVGELFF.

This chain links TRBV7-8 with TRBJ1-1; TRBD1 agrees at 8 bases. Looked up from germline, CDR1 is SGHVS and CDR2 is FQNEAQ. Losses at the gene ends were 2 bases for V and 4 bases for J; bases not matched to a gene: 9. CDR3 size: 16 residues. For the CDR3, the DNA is TGTGCCAGCAGCTTACGCACAGGGGGGGTTGGCACTGAAGCTTTCTTT. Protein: CASSLRTGGVGTEAFF.

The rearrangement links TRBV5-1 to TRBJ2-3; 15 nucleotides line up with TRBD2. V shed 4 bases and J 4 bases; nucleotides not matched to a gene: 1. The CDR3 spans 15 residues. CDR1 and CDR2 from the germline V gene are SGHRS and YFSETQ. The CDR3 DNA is TGCGCCAGCAGCGGACTAGCGGGGGGGCCAGATACGCAGTATTTT. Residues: CASSGLAGGPDTQYF.

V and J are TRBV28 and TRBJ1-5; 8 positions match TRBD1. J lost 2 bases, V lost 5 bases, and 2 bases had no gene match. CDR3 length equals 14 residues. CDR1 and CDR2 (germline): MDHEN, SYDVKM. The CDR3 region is CASSDRGGNQPQHF. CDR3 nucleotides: TGTGCCAGCAGTGACAGGGGTGGCAATCAGCCCCAGCATTTT.

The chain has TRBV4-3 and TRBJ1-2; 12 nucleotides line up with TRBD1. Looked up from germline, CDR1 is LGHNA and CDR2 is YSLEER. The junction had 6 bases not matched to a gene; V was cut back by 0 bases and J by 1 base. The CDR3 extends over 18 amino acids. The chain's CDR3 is CASSQEGTGGEYNYGYTF. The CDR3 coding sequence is TGCGCCAGCAGCCAAGAAGGGACAGGGGGCGAGTATAACTATGGCTACACCTTC.

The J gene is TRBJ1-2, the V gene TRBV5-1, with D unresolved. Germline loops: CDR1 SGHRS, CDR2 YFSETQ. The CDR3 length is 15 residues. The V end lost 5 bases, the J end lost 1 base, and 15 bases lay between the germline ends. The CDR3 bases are TGCGCCAGCAGATTCGACGCGGGGTTTAACTATGGCTACACCTTC. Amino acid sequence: CASRFDAGFNYGYTF.

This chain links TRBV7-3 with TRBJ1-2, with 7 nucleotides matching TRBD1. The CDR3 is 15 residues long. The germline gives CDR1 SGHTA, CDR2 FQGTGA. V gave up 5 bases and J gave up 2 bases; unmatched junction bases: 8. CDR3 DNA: TGTGCCAGCAGCCCAGGGACAGACCCAAACTATGGCTACACCTTC. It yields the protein CASSPGTDPNYGYTF.

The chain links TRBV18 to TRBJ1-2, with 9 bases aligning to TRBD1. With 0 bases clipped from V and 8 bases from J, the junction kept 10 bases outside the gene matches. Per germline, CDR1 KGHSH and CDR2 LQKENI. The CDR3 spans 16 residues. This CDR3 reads CASSPPTQGATGGYTF. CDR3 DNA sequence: TGTGCCAGCTCACCACCGACACAGGGGGCGACGGGAGGCTACACCTTC.

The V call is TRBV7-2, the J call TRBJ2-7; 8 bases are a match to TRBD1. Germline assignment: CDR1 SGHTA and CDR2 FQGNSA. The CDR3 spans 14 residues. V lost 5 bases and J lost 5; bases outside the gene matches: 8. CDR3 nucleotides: TGTGCCAGCAGCCCTCAGGGGGCGTCCCACGAGCAGTACTTC. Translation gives CASSPQGASHEQYF.

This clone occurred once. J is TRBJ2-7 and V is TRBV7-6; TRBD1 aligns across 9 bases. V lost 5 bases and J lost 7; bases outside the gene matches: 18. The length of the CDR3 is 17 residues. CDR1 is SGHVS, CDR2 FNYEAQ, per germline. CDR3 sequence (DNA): TGTGCCAGCAGCCCAATAGGCGGGACAGGGTTTCAATGGGAGCAGTACTTC. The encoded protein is CASSPIGGTGFQWEQYF.

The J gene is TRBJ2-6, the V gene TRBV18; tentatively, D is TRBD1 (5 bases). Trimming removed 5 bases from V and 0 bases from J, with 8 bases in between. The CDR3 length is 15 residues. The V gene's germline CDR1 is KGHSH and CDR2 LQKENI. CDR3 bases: TGTGCCAGCTCAAGACAGAACTCTGGGGCCAACGTCCTGACTTTC. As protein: CASSRQNSGANVLTF.

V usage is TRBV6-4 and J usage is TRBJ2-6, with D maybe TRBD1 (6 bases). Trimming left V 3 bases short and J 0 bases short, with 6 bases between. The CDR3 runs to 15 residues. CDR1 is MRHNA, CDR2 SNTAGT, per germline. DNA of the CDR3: TGTGCCAGCAGTGAAGGGGGCTCTGGGGCCAACGTCCTGACTTTC. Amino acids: CASSEGGSGANVLTF.

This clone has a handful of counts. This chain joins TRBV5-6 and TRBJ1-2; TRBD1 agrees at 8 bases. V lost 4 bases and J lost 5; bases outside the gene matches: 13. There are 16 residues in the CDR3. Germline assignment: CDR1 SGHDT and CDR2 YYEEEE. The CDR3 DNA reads TGTGCCAGCAGCCGCGGACAGGGCCTTGGGGGGTATGGCTACACCTTC. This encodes CASSRGQGLGGYGYTF.

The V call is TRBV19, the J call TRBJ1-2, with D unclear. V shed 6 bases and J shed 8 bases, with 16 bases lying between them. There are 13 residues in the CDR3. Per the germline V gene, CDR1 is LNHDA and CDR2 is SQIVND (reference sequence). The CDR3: CASSRRSERGYTF. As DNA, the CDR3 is TGTGCCAGTAGCCGGAGGAGTGAGAGAGGCTACACCTTC. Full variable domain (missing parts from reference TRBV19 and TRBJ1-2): DGGITQSPKYLFRKEGQNVTLSCEQNLNHDAMYWYRQDPGQGLRLIYYSQIVNDFQKGDIAEGYSVSREKKESFPLTVTSAQKNPTAFYLCASSRRSERGYTFGSGTRLTVV.

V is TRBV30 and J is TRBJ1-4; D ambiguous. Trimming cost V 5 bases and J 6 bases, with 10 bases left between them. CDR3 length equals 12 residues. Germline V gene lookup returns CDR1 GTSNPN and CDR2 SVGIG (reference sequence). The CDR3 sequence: CAWVMAYEKLFF. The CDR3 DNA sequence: TGTGCCTGGGTGATGGCCTATGAAAAACTGTTTTTT.

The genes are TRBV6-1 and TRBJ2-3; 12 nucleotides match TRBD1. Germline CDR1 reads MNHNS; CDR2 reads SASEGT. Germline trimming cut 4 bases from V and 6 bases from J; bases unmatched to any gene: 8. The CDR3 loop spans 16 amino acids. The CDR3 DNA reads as TGTGCCAGCAGTGCGGCCGGGACAGGGGGCCGGGATACGCAGTATTTT. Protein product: CASSAAGTGGRDTQYF.

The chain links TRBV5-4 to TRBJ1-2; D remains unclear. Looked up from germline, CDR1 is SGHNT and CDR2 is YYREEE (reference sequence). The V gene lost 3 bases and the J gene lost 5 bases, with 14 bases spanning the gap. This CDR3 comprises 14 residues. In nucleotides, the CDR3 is TGTGCCAGCAGCTCCTCCCGGAGGGAGTATGGCTACACCTTC. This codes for CASSSSRREYGYTF.

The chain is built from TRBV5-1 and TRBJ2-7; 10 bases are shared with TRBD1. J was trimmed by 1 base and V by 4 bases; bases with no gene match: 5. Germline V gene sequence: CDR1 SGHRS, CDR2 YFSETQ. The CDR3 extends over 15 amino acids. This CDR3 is CASSPGQGVSYEQYF. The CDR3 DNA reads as TGCGCCAGCAGCCCCGGACAGGGGGTTTCCTACGAGCAGTACTTC.

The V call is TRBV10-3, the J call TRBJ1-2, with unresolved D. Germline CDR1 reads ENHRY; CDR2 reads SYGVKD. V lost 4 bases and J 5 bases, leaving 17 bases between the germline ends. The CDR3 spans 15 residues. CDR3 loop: CAISVDPTVRYGYTF. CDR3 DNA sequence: TGTGCCATCAGTGTAGACCCGACTGTCCGTTATGGCTACACCTTC.